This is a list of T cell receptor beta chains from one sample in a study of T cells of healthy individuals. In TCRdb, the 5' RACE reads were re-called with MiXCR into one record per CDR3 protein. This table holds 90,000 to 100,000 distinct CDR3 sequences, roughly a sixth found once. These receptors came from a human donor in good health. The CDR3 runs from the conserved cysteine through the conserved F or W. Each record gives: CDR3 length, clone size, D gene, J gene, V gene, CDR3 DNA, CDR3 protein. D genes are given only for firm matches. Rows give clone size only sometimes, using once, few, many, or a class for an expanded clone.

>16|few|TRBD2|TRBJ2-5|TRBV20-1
TGCAGTGCCCAGACTAGCGTCAGTTCTCCTGGGGAGACCCAGTACTTC
CSAQTSVSSPGETQYF
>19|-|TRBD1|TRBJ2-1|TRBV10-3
TGTGCCATCACCGGGGACCCGGGACAGGGTAGGTTAGGGGACAATGAGCAGTTCTTC
CAITGDPGQGRLGDNEQFF
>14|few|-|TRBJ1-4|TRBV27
TGTGCCAGCAGTAAGCAGGGACGTAATGAAAAACTGTTTTTT
CASSKQGRNEKLFF
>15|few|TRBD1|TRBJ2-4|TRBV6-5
TGTGCCAGCACCCCCGGCGAGGGGGCGGTGGACATTCAGTACTTC
CASTPGEGAVDIQYF
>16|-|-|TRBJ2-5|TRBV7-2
TGTGCCAGCAGCTTAGACGGCGGGGTGGCACAAGAGACCCAGTACTTC
CASSLDGGVAQETQYF
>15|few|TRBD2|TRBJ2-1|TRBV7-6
TGTGCCAGCAGCTTAATGAGCGGGGAGTGGAATGAGCAGTTCTTC
CASSLMSGEWNEQFF
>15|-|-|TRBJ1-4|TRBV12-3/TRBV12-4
TGTGCCAGCAGTCCCCCCGGAGTTTTTAATGAAAAACTGTTTTTT
CASSPPGVFNEKLFF
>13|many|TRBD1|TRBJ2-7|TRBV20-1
TGCAGTGCTAGATCGGACAGGGGATACGAGCAGTACTTC
CSARSDRGYEQYF
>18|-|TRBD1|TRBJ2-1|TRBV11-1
TGTGCCAGCAGCTCATTTTGGCCCCCCCGGGACAGGGACAATGAGCAGTTCTTC
CASSSFWPPRDRDNEQFF
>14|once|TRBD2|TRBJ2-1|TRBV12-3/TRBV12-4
TGTGCCAGCAGTTACCGACTAGCGAGTAATGAGCAGTTCTTC
CASSYRLASNEQFF
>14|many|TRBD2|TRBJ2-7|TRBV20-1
TGCAGTGCTAGAACCACTAGCGGGAGGATTGAGCAGTACTTC
CSARTTSGRIEQYF
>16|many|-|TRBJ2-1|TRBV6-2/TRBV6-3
TGTGCCAGCACCCAACGAGGGGGGGCCTCCTACAATGAGCAGTTCTTC
CASTQRGGASYNEQFF
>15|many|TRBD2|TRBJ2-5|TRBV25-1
TGTGCCAGCAGTGGGGTAGCGGGAGGGCACGAGACCCAGTACTTC
CASSGVAGGHETQYF
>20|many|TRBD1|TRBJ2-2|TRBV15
TGTGCCACCAGCAGAGATCCTGGGACAGGGGAAGGGCTAGGCACCGGGGAGCTGTTTTTT
CATSRDPGTGEGLGTGELFF
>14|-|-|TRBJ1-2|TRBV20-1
TGCAGTGCTAGAGTAGCCAGGGACCCAAATGGCTACACCTTC
CSARVARDPNGYTF
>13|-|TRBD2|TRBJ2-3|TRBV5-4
TGTGCCAGCAGCAGTAGCGGGGGGGCTACGCAGTATTTT
CASSSSGGATQYF
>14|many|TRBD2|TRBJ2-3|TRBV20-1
TGCAGTGCTAGAGGGCTTAGCGGGAGATGGACGCAGTATTTT
CSARGLSGRWTQYF
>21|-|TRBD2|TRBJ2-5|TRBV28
TGTGCCAGCAGTTTATTTATACCCGGGGGCCTAATGAGCGGGAGCGGGGGGACCCAGTACTTC
CASSLFIPGGLMSGSGGTQYF
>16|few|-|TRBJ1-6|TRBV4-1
TGCGCCAGCAGCCAAGAGGAGACAGGCTTTTATTCACCCCTCCACTTT
CASSQEETGFYSPLHF
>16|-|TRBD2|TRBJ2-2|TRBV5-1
TGCGCCAGCAGCCCAGGACTAGCGGGATACACCGGGGAGCTGTTTTTT
CASSPGLAGYTGELFF
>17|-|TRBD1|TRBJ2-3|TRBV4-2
TGTGCCAGCAGCCAAGTCGTCGGGACAGAAACTTCAGATACGCAGTATTTT
CASSQVVGTETSDTQYF
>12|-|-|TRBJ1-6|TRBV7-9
TGTGCCAGCAGCTTCCTAAGATCACCCCTCCACTTT
CASSFLRSPLHF
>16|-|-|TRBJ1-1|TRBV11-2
TGTGCCAGCAGCTTAGATCCCTTGGGAGGTAGGGCTGAAGCTTTCTTT
CASSLDPLGGRAEAFF
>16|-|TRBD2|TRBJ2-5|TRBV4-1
TGCGCCAGCAGCCAAGTAGGGACTAGCGAGTTTGAGACCCAGTACTTC
CASSQVGTSEFETQYF
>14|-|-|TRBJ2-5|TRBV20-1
TGCAGTGCTAGAGATCAGGGGCGGTGGGAGACCCAGTACTTC
CSARDQGRWETQYF
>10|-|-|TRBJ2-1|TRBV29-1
TGCAGCGGACAGGTCAAAGAGCAGTTCTTC
CSGQVKEQFF
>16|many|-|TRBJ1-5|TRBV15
TGTGCCACCAGCAGAGACCGTAACAGGGAAAATCAGCCCCAGCATTTT
CATSRDRNRENQPQHF
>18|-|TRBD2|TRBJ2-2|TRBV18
TGTGCCAGCTCACCCGCACTAGCGGGATGGGCGAACACCGGGGAGCTGTTTTTT
CASSPALAGWANTGELFF